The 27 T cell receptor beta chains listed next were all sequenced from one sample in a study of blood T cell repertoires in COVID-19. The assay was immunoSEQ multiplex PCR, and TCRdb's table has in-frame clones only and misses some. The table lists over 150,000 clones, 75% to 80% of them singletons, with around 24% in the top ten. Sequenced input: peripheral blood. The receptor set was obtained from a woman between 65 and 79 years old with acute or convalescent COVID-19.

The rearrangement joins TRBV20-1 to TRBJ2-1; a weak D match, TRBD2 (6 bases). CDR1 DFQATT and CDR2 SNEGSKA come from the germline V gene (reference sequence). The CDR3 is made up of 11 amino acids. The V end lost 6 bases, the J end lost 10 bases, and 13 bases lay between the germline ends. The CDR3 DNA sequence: TGCAGTGCCAGGGAGGTTTCGGAGCAGTTCTTC. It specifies CSAREVSEQFF.

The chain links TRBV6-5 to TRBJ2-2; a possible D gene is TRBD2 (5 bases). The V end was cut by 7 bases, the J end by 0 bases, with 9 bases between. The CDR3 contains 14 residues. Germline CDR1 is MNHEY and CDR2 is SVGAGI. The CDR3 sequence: CASTTGSNTGELFF. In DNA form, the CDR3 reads TGTGCCAGCACAACGGGGTCGAACACCGGGGAGCTGTTTTTT.

The DNA of the CDR3 is TGCAGCGTAGTACTAGACTGGAACACTGAAGCTTTCTTT. It yields the protein CSVVLDWNTEAFF. The rearrangement links TRBV29-1 to TRBJ1-1; D remains unclear. CDR3 length equals 13 residues. V gave up 6 bases and J gave up 1 base, with 12 bases separating them. CDR1 SQVTM and CDR2 ANQGSEA come from the germline V gene.

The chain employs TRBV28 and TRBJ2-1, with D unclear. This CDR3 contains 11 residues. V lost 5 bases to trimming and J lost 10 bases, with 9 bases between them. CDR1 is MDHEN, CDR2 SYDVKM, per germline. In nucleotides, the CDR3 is TGTGCCAGCAGTCCCCACTACGAGCAGTTCTTC. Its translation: CASSPHYEQFF.

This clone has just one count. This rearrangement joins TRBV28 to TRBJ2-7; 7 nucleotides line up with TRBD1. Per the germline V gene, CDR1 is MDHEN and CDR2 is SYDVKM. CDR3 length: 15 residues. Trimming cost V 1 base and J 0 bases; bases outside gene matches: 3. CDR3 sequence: CASSLSSGGSYEQYF. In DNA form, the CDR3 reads TGTGCCAGCAGTTTATCATCAGGGGGCTCCTACGAGCAGTACTTC.

The CDR3 DNA reads TGCAGCGCATGGACAGGAATGCATTATGGCTACACCTTC. Residues: CSAWTGMHYGYTF. V and J are TRBV29-1 and TRBJ1-2; 7 bases are shared with TRBD1. The CDR3 is 13 amino acids. J gave up 5 bases and V 7 bases, and 10 bases lay outside the gene matches. Germline V gives CDR1 SQVTM, CDR2 ANQGSEA.

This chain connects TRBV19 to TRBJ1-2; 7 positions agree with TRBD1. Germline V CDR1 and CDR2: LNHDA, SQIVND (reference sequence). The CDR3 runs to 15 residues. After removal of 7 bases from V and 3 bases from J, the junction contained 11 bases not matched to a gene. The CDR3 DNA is TGTGCCAGTACCCCCCGACAGGGCCGATACTATGGCTACACCTTC. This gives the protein CASTPRQGRYYGYTF.

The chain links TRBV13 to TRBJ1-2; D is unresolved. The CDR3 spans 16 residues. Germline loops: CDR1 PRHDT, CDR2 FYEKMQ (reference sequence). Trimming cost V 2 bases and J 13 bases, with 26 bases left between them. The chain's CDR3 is CASSLTPGRTNRGCTF. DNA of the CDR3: TGTGCCAGCAGCTTAACCCCTGGACGGACGAACAGAGGGTGCACCTTC.

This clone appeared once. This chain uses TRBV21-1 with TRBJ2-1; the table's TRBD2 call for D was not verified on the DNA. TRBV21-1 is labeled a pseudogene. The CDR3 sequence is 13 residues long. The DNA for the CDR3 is TGTGCCAGCAGCGAGCGGGGCCCTGGTGAGCAGTTCTTC. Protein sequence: CASSERGPGEQFF.

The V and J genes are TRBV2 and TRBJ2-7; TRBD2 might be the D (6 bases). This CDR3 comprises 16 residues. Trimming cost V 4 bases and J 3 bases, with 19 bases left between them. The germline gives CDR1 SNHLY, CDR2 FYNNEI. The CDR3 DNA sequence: TGTGCCAGCAGTGGCCCGCGGGGCGGATCCCACTACGAGCAGTACTTC. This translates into CASSGPRGGSHYEQYF.

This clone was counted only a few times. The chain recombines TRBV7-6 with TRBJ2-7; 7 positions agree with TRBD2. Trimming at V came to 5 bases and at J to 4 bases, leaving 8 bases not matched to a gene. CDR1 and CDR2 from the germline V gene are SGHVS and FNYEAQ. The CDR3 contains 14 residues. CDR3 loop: CASSHSGIKYEQYF. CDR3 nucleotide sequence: TGTGCCAGCAGCCACAGCGGGATCAAGTACGAGCAGTACTTC.

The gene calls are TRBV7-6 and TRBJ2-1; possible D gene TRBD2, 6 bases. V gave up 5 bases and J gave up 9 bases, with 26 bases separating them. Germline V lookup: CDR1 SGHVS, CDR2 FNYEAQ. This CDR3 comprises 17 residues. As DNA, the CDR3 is TGTGCCAGCAGCGCTGACGGCAGGCGGGGAGTTGGTAGTGAGCAGTTCTTC. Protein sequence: CASSADGRRGVGSEQFF.

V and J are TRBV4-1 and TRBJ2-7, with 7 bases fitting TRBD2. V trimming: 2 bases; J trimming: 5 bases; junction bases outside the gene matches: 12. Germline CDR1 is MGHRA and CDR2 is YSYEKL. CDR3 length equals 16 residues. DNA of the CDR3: TGCGCCAGCAGCCAATTACCCGGGGGGAGTGGGGACGAGCAGTACTTC. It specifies CASSQLPGGSGDEQYF.

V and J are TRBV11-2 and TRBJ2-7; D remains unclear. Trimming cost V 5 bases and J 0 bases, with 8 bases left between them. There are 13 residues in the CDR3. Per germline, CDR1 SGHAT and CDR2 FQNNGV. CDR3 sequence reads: CASSRGSSYEQYF. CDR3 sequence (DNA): TGTGCCAGCAGCCGTGGTAGCTCCTACGAGCAGTACTTC.

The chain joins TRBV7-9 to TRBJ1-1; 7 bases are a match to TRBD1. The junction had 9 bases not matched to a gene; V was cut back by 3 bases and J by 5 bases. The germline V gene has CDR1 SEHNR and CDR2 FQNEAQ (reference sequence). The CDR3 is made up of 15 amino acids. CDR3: CASSLDRRADTEAFF. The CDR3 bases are TGTGCCAGCAGCTTGGACAGGCGGGCGGATACTGAAGCTTTCTTT.

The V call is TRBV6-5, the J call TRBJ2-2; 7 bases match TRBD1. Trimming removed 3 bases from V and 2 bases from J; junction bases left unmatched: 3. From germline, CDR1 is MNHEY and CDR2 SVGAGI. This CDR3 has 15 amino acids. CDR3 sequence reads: CASSYTGVNTGELFF. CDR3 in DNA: TGTGCCAGCAGTTATACAGGGGTCAACACCGGGGAGCTGTTTTTT.

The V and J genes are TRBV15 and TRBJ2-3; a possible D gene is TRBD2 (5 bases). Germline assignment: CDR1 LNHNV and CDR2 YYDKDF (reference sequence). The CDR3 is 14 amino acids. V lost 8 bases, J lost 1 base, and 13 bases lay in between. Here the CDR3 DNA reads TGTGCCACCCGGCCGGGGTCCCGCACAGATACGCAGTATTTT. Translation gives CATRPGSRTDTQYF.

The CDR3 region has the DNA TGTGCCAGCAGCAGAGGGACAGGGACATACCAGCCCCAGCATTTT. This encodes CASSRGTGTYQPQHF. The V gene is TRBV5-8, the J gene TRBJ1-5; 9 nucleotides line up with TRBD1. The CDR3 has 15 residues. The J segment lost 7 bases and the V segment lost 4 bases, leaving 9 bases of the junction unmatched. Germline values: CDR1 SGHTS, CDR2 YDEGEE. Full variable domain (missing parts from reference TRBV5-8 and TRBJ1-5): EAGVTQSPTHLIKTRGQQATLRCSPISGHTSVYWYQQALGLGLQFLLWYDEGEERNRGNFPPRFSGRQFPNYSSELNVNALELEDSALYLCASSRGTGTYQPQHFGDGTRLSIL.

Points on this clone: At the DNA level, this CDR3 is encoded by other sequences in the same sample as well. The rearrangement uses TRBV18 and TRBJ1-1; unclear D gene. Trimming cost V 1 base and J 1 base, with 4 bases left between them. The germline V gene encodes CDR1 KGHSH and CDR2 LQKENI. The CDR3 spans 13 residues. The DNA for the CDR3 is TGTGCCAGCTCACCACAGCAGAACACTGAAGCTTTCTTT. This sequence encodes CASSPQQNTEAFF.

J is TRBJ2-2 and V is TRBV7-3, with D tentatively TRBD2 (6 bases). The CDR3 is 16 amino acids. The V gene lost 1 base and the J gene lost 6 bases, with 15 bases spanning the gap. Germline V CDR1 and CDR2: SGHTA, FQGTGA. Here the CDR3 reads CASSLKLASAAGELFF. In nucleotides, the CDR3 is TGTGCCAGCAGCTTAAAATTGGCTAGCGCTGCCGGGGAGCTGTTTTTT.

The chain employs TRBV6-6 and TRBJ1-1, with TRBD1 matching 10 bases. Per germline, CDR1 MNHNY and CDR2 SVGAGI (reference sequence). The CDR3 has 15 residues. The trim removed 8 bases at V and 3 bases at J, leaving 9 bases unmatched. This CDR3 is CASGQGQGVYTEAFF. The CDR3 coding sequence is TGTGCCAGCGGGCAAGGACAGGGGGTTTACACTGAAGCTTTCTTT.

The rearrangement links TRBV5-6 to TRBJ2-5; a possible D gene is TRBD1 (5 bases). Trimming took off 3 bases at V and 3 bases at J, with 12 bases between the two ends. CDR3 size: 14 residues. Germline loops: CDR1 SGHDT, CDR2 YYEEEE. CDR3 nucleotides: TGTGCCAGCAGCTCCACAGGATGGGAAGAGACCCAGTACTTC. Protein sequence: CASSSTGWEETQYF.

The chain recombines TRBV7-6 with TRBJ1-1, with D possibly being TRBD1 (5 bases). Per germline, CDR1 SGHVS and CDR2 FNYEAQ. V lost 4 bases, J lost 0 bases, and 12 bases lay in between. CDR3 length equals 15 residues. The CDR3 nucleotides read TGTGCCAGCAGCTACAATAGGGGTTTGAACACTGAAGCTTTCTTT. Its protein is CASSYNRGLNTEAFF.

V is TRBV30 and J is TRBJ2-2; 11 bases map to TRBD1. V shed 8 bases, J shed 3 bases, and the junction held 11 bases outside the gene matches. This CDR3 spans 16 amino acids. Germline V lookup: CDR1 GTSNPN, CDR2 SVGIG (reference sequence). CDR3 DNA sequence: TGTGCCAGTGATCTTGAGGGACAGGGGGACACCGGGGAGCTGTTTTTT. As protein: CASDLEGQGDTGELFF.

The CDR3 coding sequence is TGCAGGCTGAGCTACGAGCAGTACTTC. This sequence encodes CRLSYEQYF. The genes are TRBV20-1 and TRBJ2-7; no reliable D call. Germline V gene lookup returns CDR1 DFQATT and CDR2 SNEGSKA (reference sequence). The CDR3 length is 9 residues.

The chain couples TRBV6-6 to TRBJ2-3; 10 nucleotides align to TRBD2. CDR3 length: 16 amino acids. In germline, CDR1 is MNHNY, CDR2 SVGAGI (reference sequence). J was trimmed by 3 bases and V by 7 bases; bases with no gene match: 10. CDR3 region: CASTYGLAERTDTQYF. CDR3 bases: TGTGCCAGCACCTACGGACTAGCGGAAAGAACAGATACGCAGTATTTT.

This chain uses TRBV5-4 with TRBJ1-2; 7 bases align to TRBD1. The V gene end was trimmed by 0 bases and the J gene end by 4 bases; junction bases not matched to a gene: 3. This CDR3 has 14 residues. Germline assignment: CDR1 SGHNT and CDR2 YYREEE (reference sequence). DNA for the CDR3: TGTGCCAGCAGCTTGGAGGGGACAGTCTATGGCTACACCTTC. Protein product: CASSLEGTVYGYTF.